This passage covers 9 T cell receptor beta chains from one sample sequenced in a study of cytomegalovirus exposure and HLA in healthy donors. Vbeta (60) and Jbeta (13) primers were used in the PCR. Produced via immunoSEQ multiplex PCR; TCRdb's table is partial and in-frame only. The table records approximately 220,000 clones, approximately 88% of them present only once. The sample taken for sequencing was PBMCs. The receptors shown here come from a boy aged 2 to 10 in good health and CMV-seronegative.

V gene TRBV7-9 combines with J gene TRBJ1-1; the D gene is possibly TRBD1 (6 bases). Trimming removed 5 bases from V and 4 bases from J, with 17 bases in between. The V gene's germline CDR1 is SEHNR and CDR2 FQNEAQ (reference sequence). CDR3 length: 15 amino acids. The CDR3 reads CASSPRKAGVTEAFF. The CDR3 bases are TGTGCCAGCAGCCCCAGAAAGGCAGGGGTCACTGAAGCTTTCTTT.

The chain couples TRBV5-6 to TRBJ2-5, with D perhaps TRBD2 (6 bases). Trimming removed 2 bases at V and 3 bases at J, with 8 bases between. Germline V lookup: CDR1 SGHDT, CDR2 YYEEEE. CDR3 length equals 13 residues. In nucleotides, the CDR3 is TGTGCCAGCAGCTTCGGGAGTAAAGAGACCCAGTACTTC. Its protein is CASSFGSKETQYF.

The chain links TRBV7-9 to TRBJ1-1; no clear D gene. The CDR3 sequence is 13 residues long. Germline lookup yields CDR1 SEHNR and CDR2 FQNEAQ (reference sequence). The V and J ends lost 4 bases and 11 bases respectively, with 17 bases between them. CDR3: CASSSARRGMAFF. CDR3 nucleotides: TGTGCCAGCAGCTCTGCGCGGCGGGGAATGGCTTTCTTT.

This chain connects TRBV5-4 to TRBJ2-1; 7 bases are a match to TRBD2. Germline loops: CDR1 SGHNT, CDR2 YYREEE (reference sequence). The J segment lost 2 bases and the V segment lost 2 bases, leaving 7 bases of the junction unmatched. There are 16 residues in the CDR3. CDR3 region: CASSFKAGLTYNEQFF. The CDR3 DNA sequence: TGTGCCAGCAGCTTTAAAGCGGGGCTCACCTACAATGAGCAGTTCTTC.

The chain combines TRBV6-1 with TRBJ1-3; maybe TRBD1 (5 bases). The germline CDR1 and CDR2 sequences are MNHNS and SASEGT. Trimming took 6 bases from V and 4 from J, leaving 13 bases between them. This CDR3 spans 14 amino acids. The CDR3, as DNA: TGTGCCAGCAGCCTCGGGGGTCGGGGAAACACCATATATTTT. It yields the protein CASSLGGRGNTIYF.

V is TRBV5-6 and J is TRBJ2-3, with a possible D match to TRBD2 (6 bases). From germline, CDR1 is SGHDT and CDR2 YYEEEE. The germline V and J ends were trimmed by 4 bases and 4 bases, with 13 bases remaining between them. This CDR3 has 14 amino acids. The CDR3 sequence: CASSTGSNPDTQYF. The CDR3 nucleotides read TGTGCCAGCAGCACCGGGAGTAACCCAGATACGCAGTATTTT.

Written as DNA, the CDR3 is TGTGCCAGCGGTGAACGGGCTAGCGGGGAGAATGAGCAGTTCTTC. Residues: CASGERASGENEQFF. This chain connects TRBV7-9 to TRBJ2-1; 9 bases map to TRBD2. V lost 8 bases to trimming and J lost 7 bases; unmatched junction nucleotides: 12. The length of the CDR3 is 15 residues. The germline V gene has CDR1 SEHNR and CDR2 FQNEAQ (reference sequence).

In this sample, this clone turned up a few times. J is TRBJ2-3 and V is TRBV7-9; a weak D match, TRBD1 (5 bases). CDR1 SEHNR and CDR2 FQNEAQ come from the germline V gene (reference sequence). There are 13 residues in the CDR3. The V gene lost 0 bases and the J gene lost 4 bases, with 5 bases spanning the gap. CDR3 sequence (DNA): TGTGCCAGCAGCTTAGCAGGGGCAGATACGCAGTATTTT. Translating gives CASSLAGADTQYF.

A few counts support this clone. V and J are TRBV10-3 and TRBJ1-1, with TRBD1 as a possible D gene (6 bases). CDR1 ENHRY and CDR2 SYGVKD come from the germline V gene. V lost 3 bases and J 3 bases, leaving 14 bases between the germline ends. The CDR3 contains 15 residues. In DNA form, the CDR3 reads TGTGCCATCAGTGACCAGGGGAGGGCGGACACTGAAGCTTTCTTT. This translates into CAISDQGRADTEAFF.